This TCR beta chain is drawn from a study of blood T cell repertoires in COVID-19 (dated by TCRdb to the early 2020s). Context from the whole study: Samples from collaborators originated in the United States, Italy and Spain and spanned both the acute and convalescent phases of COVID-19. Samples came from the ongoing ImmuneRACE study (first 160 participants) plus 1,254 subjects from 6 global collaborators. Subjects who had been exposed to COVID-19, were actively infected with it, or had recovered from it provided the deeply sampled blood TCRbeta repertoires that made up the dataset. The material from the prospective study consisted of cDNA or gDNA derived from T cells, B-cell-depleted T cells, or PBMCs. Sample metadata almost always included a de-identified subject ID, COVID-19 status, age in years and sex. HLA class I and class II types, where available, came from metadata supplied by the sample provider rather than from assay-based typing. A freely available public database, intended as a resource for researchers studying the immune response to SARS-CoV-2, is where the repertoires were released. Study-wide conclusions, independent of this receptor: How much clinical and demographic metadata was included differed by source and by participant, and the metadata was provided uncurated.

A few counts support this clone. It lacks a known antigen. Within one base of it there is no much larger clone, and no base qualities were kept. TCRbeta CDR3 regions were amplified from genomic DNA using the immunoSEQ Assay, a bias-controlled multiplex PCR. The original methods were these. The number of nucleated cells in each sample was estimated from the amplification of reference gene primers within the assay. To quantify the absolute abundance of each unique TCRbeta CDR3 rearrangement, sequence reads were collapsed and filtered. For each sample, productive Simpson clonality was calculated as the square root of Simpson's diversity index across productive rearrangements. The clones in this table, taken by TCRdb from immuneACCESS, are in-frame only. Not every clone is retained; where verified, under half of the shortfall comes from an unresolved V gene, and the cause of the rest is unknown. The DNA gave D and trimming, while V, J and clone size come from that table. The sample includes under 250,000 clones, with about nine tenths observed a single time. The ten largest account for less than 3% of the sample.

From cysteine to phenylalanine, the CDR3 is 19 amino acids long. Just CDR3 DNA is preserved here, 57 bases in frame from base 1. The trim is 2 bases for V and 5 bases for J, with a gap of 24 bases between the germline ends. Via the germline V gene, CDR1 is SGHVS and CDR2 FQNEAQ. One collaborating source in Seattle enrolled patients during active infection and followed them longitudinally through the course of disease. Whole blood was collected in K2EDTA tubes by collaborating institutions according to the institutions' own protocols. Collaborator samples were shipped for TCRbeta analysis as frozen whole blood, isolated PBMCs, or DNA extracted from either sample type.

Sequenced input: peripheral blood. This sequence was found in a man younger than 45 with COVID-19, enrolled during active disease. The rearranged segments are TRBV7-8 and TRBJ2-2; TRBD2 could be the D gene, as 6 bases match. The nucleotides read TGTGCCAGCAGCTTAAAGGGGCGGGGAGTCCTCTATAGTACCGGGGAGCTGTTTTTT. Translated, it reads CASSLKGRGVLYSTGELFF.